This T cell receptor (beta chain) was recorded in a study of T cells in Graves' hyperthyroidism and ophthalmopathy. Regions amplified from RNA transcripts were the TCR beta CDR3 regions. The HTBI primer set served for first-round RT-PCR of the TCR CDR3. One entry per CDR3 protein results from TCRdb running MiXCR on the multiplex PCR reads. The table has about 640,000 distinct CDR3 sequences, under 25% seen once; the top ten hold 34%. Ophthalmopathy cases met thresholds of Clinical Activity Score at least 3, NOSPECS grade at least 4 and duration under 3 months. Clinical symptoms, serum thyroxine, TRAb, thyroid ultrasound and orbital computed tomography informed diagnoses. V was cut by 2 bases and J by 3 bases, with 7 bases left in between. The CDR3 spans 14 residues. Per germline, CDR1 MNHNY and CDR2 SVGAGI (reference sequence).

The origin of this receptor is a man aged 25 to 40 with Graves' ophthalmopathy. J is TRBJ1-4 and V is TRBV6-6, with TRBD1 as a possible D gene (5 bases). The source material was blood. The CDR3 region is CASSYRGANEKLFF. CDR3 sequence (DNA): TGTGCCAGCAGTTACCGGGGGGCTAATGAAAAACTGTTTTTT.